The clone carrying this T cell receptor beta chain was counted a few times. Antigen specificity is unknown. This entry belongs to a study of T cell clonality in common variable immunodeficiency. Study-level points and caveats: Fewer deletions and N-nucleotide insertions were reportedly seen in common variable immunodeficiency TCR beta sequences. T cell subpopulation sequencing would be needed to explain CVID clonality.

Repertoires were generated with immunoSEQ multiplex PCR, while TCRdb's copy carries only in-frame clones and drops some. This sample has 17,000 or so clones, each found more than once. Sequenced: peripheral blood mononuclear cells. The receptor's source is a human donor with common variable immunodeficiency.

CDR3 bases read: TGTGCCAGTAGGCCTAAAACACAGGGGTTCTATGGC. It codes for CASRPKTQGFYG. The whole CDR3 is CASRPKTQGFYGYTF. The chain joins TRBV19 to TRBJ1-2, with 7 bases matching TRBD1. The read stops 3 residues short of the end of the CDR3; the missing end is completed from the germline J gene. The CDR3 is 15 amino acids. Unmatched junction bases numbered 11, after V lost 6 bases and J lost 4 bases. The germline gives CDR1 LNHDA, CDR2 SQIVND (reference sequence).